Listed below are T cell receptor beta chains from one sample, sequenced in a study of blood T cell repertoires in COVID-19. Produced via immunoSEQ multiplex PCR; TCRdb's table is partial and in-frame only. This sample has about 290,000 clones, with around four fifths found just once. What was sequenced was peripheral blood. These receptors were obtained from a woman aged 45-65 years with active or convalescent COVID-19. CDR3s include the opening cysteine and the closing phenylalanine or tryptophan. The D gene is left open where the match is weak. The size of a clone is reported for some rows only, either as once, few or many, or as a class for expanded clones.

>TRBD1|TRBV12-3/TRBV12-4|TRBJ2-7|-
TGTGCCAGCAGGCCCCAGGGGGAAGGGGAGCAGTACTTC
CASRPQGEGEQYF
>-|TRBV24-1|TRBJ1-5|-
TGTGCCACCAGTGATTTAAGCTCGGGGAGCAATCAGCCCCAGCATTTT
CATSDLSSGSNQPQHF
>TRBD1|TRBV7-2|TRBJ1-2|-
TGTGCCAGCAGCATGCGACAGGGGGCGATATTAGGCTACACCTTC
CASSMRQGAILGYTF
>-|TRBV2|TRBJ2-5|-
TGTGCCAGCAACATACAGGGAAGGCAAGAGACCCAGTACTTC
CASNIQGRQETQYF
>TRBD1|TRBV6-2/TRBV6-3|TRBJ1-5|-
TGTGCCAGCAGTCCACGAGGGACAGGGAAGAATCAGCCCCAGCATTTT
CASSPRGTGKNQPQHF
>-|TRBV4-2|TRBJ1-4|-
TGTGCCAGCAGCCAAGGGGCTATGGATGAAAAACTGTTTTTT
CASSQGAMDEKLFF
>TRBD1|TRBV19|TRBJ1-5|-
TGTGCCAGTAGTACGACAGGGAGCAATCAGCCCCAGCATTTT
CASSTTGSNQPQHF
>-|TRBV6-5|TRBJ1-2|few
TGTGCCAGCAGCTCTACAGCTAACTATGGCTACACCTTC
CASSSTANYGYTF
>-|TRBV3-1/TRBV3-2|TRBJ1-5|-
TGTGCCAGCAGCCACAGCGGGACCCGCAATCAGCCCCAGCATTTT
CASSHSGTRNQPQHF
>-|TRBV19|TRBJ1-2|-
TGTGCCAGTAGTATTTGGGGGTCGGCGGGGGCCGGTTTGGGCTACACCTTC
CASSIWGSAGAGLGYTF
>-|TRBV18|TRBJ1-4|-
TGTGCCAGCTCACCACCGGGGGCTCGAACTAATGAAAAACTGTTTTTT
CASSPPGARTNEKLFF
>TRBD1|TRBV5-5|TRBJ2-5|-
TGTGCCAGCAGCCAAACAGGGGGCACGGGCCAAGAGACCCAGTACTTC
CASSQTGGTGQETQYF
>-|TRBV29-1|TRBJ2-1|-
TGCAGCGTTGCCTTTAATGCGGGGGAGCAGTTCTTC
CSVAFNAGEQFF
>-|TRBV14|TRBJ1-3|-
TGTGCCAGCAGCCCGGGAAACACCATATATTTT
CASSPGNTIYF
>TRBD1|TRBV2|TRBJ1-4|-
TGTGCCAGCAAAGGGGACAGGGGAAGGGAAAAACTGTTTTTT
CASKGDRGREKLFF
>-|TRBV29-1|TRBJ1-1|once
TGCAGCGTCCTTTGGGCGGGGGCGAACACTGAAGCTTTCTTT
CSVLWAGANTEAFF
>TRBD1|TRBV19|TRBJ2-7|-
TGTGCCAGTAGTCCGTCGGACAGGGACAGTCATGAGCAGTACTTC
CASSPSDRDSHEQYF
>-|TRBV27|TRBJ2-7|-
TGTGCCAGCAGGGGGCCCGGGTCGGTCTACGAGCAGTACTTC
CASRGPGSVYEQYF
>TRBD1|TRBV10-3|TRBJ2-7|-
TGTGCCATCAGTGACCTTTTTAACAGGGGCGAGCAGTACTTC
CAISDLFNRGEQYF
>-|TRBV6-6|TRBJ1-1|-
TGTGCCAGCAGTTCTACAGGTCAAATTGGGACTGAAGCTTTCTTT
CASSSTGQIGTEAFF
>-|TRBV2|TRBJ1-4|once
TGTGCCAGCAGCCTACTCGCGGAAAAACTGTTTTTT
CASSLLAEKLFF
>TRBD2|TRBV5-1|TRBJ2-7|many
TGCGCCAGCAGCATTCTAGCGGGAGGGAGGGAGCAGTACTTC
CASSILAGGREQYF
>TRBD2|TRBV6-6|TRBJ2-1|few
TGTGCCAGCAGTCCCAGTGGCGGGAGTTCTCTCAATGAGCAGTTCTTC
CASSPSGGSSLNEQFF
>-|TRBV16|TRBJ1-1|once
TGTGCCAGCAGCCAATCGTTCGTCAGGGTAGACGCTTTCTTT
CASSQSFVRVDAFF
>-|TRBV5-1|TRBJ2-7|-
TGCGCCAGCAGCCTGGAACAGGGTCCGTCCCACGAGCAGTACTTC
CASSLEQGPSHEQYF
>-|TRBV7-6|TRBJ2-7|-
TGTGCCAGCAGCTCAGACATCTCAACTTACGCGCAGTACTTC
CASSSDISTYAQYF
>TRBD1|TRBV7-9|TRBJ2-1|few
TGTGCCAGCAGCTCGACAGGGAATGAGCAGTTCTTC
CASSSTGNEQFF
>TRBD1|TRBV6-5|TRBJ1-2|-
TGTGCCAGCACCCTGGACAGGGTAGGCTATGGCTACACCTTC
CASTLDRVGYGYTF
>TRBD1|TRBV7-2|TRBJ1-1|-
TGTGCCAGCAGCTCCCCGGGGGACAGCGAAGCTTTCTTT
CASSSPGDSEAFF
>-|TRBV27|TRBJ1-1|-
TGTGCCAGCAGTTACAGCCCCATGAACACTGAAGCTTTCTTT
CASSYSPMNTEAFF
>-|TRBV5-1|TRBJ2-1|-
TGCGCCAGCAGCTTGCCAGGTAATGAGCAGTTCTTC
CASSLPGNEQFF